These 30 T cell receptor beta chains came from one sample sequenced in a study of T cell responses to AZD1222 COVID-19 vaccine. Sequencing was performed with immunoSEQ multiplex PCR; in TCRdb, only in-frame clones are kept and a portion is missing. The sample has over 95,000 clones; almost 90% are singletons. The sequenced sample was peripheral blood, obtained 28 days after the second AZD1222 dose. The receptors stem from an adult who received the AZD1222 COVID-19 vaccine.

This clone was seen a handful of times. The J gene is TRBJ2-7, the V gene TRBV7-9, with TRBD2 matching over 10 bases. The CDR3 has 15 residues. Trimming removed 5 bases from V and 4 bases from J; junction bases left unmatched: 8. Germline lookup yields CDR1 SEHNR and CDR2 FQNEAQ (reference sequence). The CDR3 DNA reads TGTGCCAGCAGCCCGGGGACTAGCGTAATGTACGAGCAGTACTTC. Translated: CASSPGTSVMYEQYF.

This clone was seen only once. V is TRBV6-2 or TRBV6-3 and J is TRBJ2-5; 7 bases agree with TRBD2. The junction had 7 bases not matched to a gene; V was cut back by 4 bases and J by 5 bases. Per the germline V gene, CDR1 is MNHEY and CDR2 is SVGEGT. This CDR3 is built from 14 residues. In DNA, the CDR3 is TGTGCCAGCAGTTCGGAGGGAGGGATTGAGACCCAGTACTTC. It is translated as CASSSEGGIETQYF.

The gene calls are TRBV28 and TRBJ1-1; 8 bases match TRBD1. CDR1 and CDR2 (germline): MDHEN, SYDVKM. J gave up 10 bases and V 4 bases, and 5 bases lay outside the gene matches. CDR3 length equals 12 residues. CDR3 DNA sequence: TGTGCCAGCAGTTCCCCGACAGGGGTAGCTTTCTTT. It yields the protein CASSSPTGVAFF.

This clone was seen just once. A much larger clone lies one base from this, so it may be a read error. This sample also contains other DNA sequences that code for the same CDR3. This chain joins TRBV28 and TRBJ1-1; D might be TRBD1 (5 bases). Germline lookup yields CDR1 MDHEN and CDR2 SYDVKM. This CDR3 region has 13 residues. V was pared by 2 bases and J by 3 bases, with 7 bases between. The CDR3 sequence: CASSLRGDTEAFF. CDR3 nucleotides: TGTGCCAGCAGTTTAAGAGGGGACACTGAAGCTTTCTTT.

The chain combines TRBV4-2 with TRBJ2-7; the match to TRBD2 covers 12 bases. CDR3 length equals 16 residues. CDR1 LGHNA and CDR2 YNFKEQ come from the germline V gene. V lost 1 base, J lost 8 bases, and 9 bases stayed unmatched. The DNA for the CDR3 is TGTGCCAGCAGCCAAGGCCAACTAGCGGGAGGCCTCAAGCAGTACTTC. It yields the protein CASSQGQLAGGLKQYF.

This clone was seen a handful of times. The rearrangement links TRBV18 to TRBJ1-2; D is undetermined. CDR3 length: 12 residues. Trimming removed 5 bases from V and 4 bases from J, with 8 bases in between. Germline values: CDR1 KGHSH, CDR2 LQKENI. CDR3 protein: CASSADVYGYTF. Written as DNA, the CDR3 is TGTGCCAGCTCAGCAGATGTCTATGGCTACACCTTC.

The V call is TRBV29-1, the J call TRBJ2-5; no firm D call. Deletions cut 4 bases from V and 0 bases from J, with 6 bases between. This CDR3 contains 12 residues. CDR1 is SQVTM, CDR2 ANQGSEA, per germline. Here the CDR3 reads CSVVPDQETQYF. The CDR3 DNA follows: TGCAGCGTTGTACCAGACCAAGAGACCCAGTACTTC.

This sequence joins TRBV27 and TRBJ1-5; 10 bases align to TRBD1. V was pared by 4 bases and J by 2 bases, with 5 bases of the junction left unmatched. The CDR3 runs to 16 residues. The germline CDR1 and CDR2 sequences are MNHEY and SMNVEV (reference sequence). The CDR3 sequence is CASSSPGTGGNQPQHF. The CDR3 nucleotides read TGTGCCAGCAGTTCCCCCGGGACAGGGGGCAATCAGCCCCAGCATTTT.

The rearrangement links TRBV19 to TRBJ1-5; D unresolved. The germline V and J ends were trimmed by 11 bases and 3 bases, with 17 bases remaining between them. Germline CDR1 LNHDA, CDR2 SQIVND (reference sequence). This CDR3 is 14 amino acids long. CDR3 sequence (DNA): TGTGCCGCCCGGAGGGCAGGCGACAATCAGCCCCAGCATTTT. Translating gives CAARRAGDNQPQHF. The variable domain in full, completed from reference TRBV19 and TRBJ1-5, reads DGGITQSPKYLFRKEGQNVTLSCEQNLNHDAMYWYRQDPGQGLRLIYYSQIVNDFQKGDIAEGYSVSREKKESFPLTVTSAQKNPTAFYLCAARRAGDNQPQHFGDGTRLSIL.

The V gene is TRBV5-1, the J gene TRBJ2-2; TRBD2 is a possible D gene (6 bases). The CDR3 has 15 amino acids. Deletions cut 3 bases from V and 1 base from J, with 10 bases between. Germline lookup yields CDR1 SGHRS and CDR2 YFSETQ. The CDR3 coding sequence is TGCGCCAGCAGCTCCAATAGCGGGAACACCGGGGAGCTGTTTTTT. This codes for CASSSNSGNTGELFF.

Concerning this clone itself: Mismatch with germline at one junction end may stem from a read error. The genes are TRBV7-8 and TRBJ2-5, with a possible D match to TRBD1 (6 bases). CDR3 size: 14 residues. Germline V gene lookup returns CDR1 SGHVS and CDR2 FQNEAQ. CDR3 region: CASSVYRDQGTQYF. CDR3 sequence (DNA): TGTGCCAGCAGCGTGTACAGGGACCAAGGGACCCAGTACTTC.

This chain links TRBV30 with TRBJ1-2; D gene unclear. CDR1 and CDR2 (germline): GTSNPN, SVGIG (reference sequence). This CDR3 contains 12 residues. V lost 5 bases and J lost 5, with 12 bases in between. The CDR3 bases are TGTGCCTGGGAGCCTGCGGGATATGGCTACACCTTC. Translating it yields CAWEPAGYGYTF.

The chain joins TRBV19 to TRBJ2-6; D is uncertain. The CDR3 extends over 15 amino acids. In germline, CDR1 is LNHDA, CDR2 SQIVND (reference sequence). Trimming removed 1 base at V and 0 bases at J, with 4 bases between. The CDR3, as DNA: TGTGCCAGTAGTATAGTCAGCTCTGGGGCCAACGTCCTGACTTTC. This gives the protein CASSIVSSGANVLTF.

The chain links TRBV3-1 (or the pseudogene TRBV3-2) to TRBJ1-2; TRBD1 matches 11 bases. Germline lookup yields CDR1 LGHDT and CDR2 YNNKEL (reference sequence). The CDR3 sequence is 15 residues long. J gave up 4 bases and V 1 base, and 2 bases lay outside the gene matches. The CDR3: CASSQGGTGGYGYTF. CDR3 DNA: TGTGCCAGCAGCCAAGGTGGGACAGGGGGCTATGGCTACACCTTC.

The gene calls are TRBV5-1 and TRBJ1-1; a weak D match, TRBD1 (6 bases). Germline lookup yields CDR1 SGHRS and CDR2 YFSETQ. V shed 0 bases and J shed 3 bases, with 9 bases lying between them. This CDR3 comprises 14 residues. CDR3 sequence (DNA): TGCGCCAGCAGCTTGGCTTCAGGGGACACTGAAGCTTTCTTT. Amino acid sequence: CASSLASGDTEAFF.

The V call is TRBV19, the J call TRBJ2-7; no definite D call. Germline V lookup: CDR1 LNHDA, CDR2 SQIVND (reference sequence). The CDR3 length is 12 residues. Trimming removed 1 base from V and 2 bases from J, with 3 bases in between. This CDR3 is CASSIGAYEQYF. Written as DNA, the CDR3 is TGTGCCAGTAGTATAGGAGCCTACGAGCAGTACTTC.

This clone was detected only once. The rearrangement joins TRBV6-5 to TRBJ1-1, with D maybe TRBD1 (5 bases). CDR1 is MNHEY and CDR2 is SVGAGI in the germline V gene. The CDR3 contains 12 residues. Trimming took off 6 bases at V and 3 bases at J, with 8 bases between the two ends. The CDR3 loop is CASSAGYTEAFF. Written as DNA, the CDR3 is TGTGCCAGCAGCGCAGGGTACACTGAAGCTTTCTTT.

The chain couples TRBV11-3 to TRBJ2-2, with 7 nucleotides matching TRBD1. V shed 0 bases and J 4 bases; nucleotides not matched to a gene: 14. Germline loops: CDR1 SGHNT, CDR2 YENEEA. CDR3 length: 19 residues. CDR3 protein: CASSLDLTPGQRITGELFF. The CDR3 region has the DNA TGTGCCAGCAGCTTAGATCTAACTCCGGGACAGAGAATCACCGGGGAGCTGTTTTTT.

The chain carries TRBV12-5 and TRBJ2-2; D remains unclear. CDR1 and CDR2 from the germline V gene are LGHNT and FRNRAP. Between the trimmed V and J ends, which lost 1 base and 0 bases, there was a span of 9 bases. There are 16 residues in the CDR3. The CDR3: CASGLGQTANTGELFF. The CDR3 nucleotides read TGTGCTAGTGGTTTGGGGCAGACCGCGAACACCGGGGAGCTGTTTTTT.

V gene TRBV19 combines with J gene TRBJ1-5; the D is unclear. V lost 4 bases, J lost 0 bases, and 10 bases lay in between. The germline V gene encodes CDR1 LNHDA and CDR2 SQIVND (reference sequence). The CDR3 has 15 amino acids. CDR3: CASSSIQSSNQPQHF. For the CDR3, the DNA is TGTGCCAGTAGTAGTATACAGTCTAGCAATCAGCCCCAGCATTTT.

The chain links TRBV14 to TRBJ2-1, with 11 bases aligning to TRBD2. This CDR3 has 16 residues. Unmatched junction bases numbered 9, after V lost 4 bases and J lost 7 bases. Germline V lookup: CDR1 SGHDN, CDR2 FVKESK. The CDR3 nucleotides are TGTGCCAGCAGCCCCAAGGTGGCTAGCGGGAGGAATGAGCAGTTCTTC. This encodes CASSPKVASGRNEQFF. Filled out from reference TRBV14 and TRBJ2-1, the complete variable domain reads EAGVTQFPSHSVIEKGQTVTLRCDPISGHDNLYWYRRVMGKEIKFLLHFVKESKQDESGMPNNRFLAERTGGTYSTLKVQPAELEDSGVYFCASSPKVASGRNEQFFGPGTRLTVL.

The chain has TRBV11-2 and TRBJ1-6; possibly TRBD1 for D (5 bases). Germline V lookup: CDR1 SGHAT, CDR2 FQNNGV. The V and J ends lost 3 bases and 6 bases respectively, with 9 bases between them. The CDR3 consists of 14 residues. The CDR3 bases are TGTGCCAGCAGCTTTGGGGCCTCTAATTCACCCCTCCACTTT. This sequence encodes CASSFGASNSPLHF. Together with reference TRBV11-2 and TRBJ1-6, the CDR3 gives the full variable domain: EAGVAQSPRYKIIEKRQSVAFWCNPISGHATLYWYQQILGQGPKLLIQFQNNGVVDDSQLPKDRFSAERLKGVDSTLKIQPAKLEDSAVYLCASSFGASNSPLHFGNGTRLTVT.

In this sample, this clone turned up once. J is TRBJ2-6 and V is TRBV28, with D perhaps TRBD2 (9 bases). The ends were cut back, 5 bases at V and 2 bases at J, with 19 bases in the middle. The CDR3 totals 18 residues. Per the germline V gene, CDR1 is MDHEN and CDR2 is SYDVKM. The CDR3 DNA reads TGTGCCAGCAGTCTCAGGGGGCTAGCGGGAACTGGGGCCAACGTCCTGACTTTC. This codes for CASSLRGLAGTGANVLTF.

The V call is TRBV19, the J call TRBJ1-1, with 9 nucleotides matching TRBD1. Germline V gene lookup returns CDR1 LNHDA and CDR2 SQIVND (reference sequence). This CDR3 has 17 amino acids. V lost 6 bases to trimming and J lost 3 bases; unmatched junction nucleotides: 14. This chain's CDR3 is CASRSSPGQGLYTEAFF. The CDR3 nucleotides are TGTGCCAGTAGATCCTCCCCGGGACAGGGTTTATACACTGAAGCTTTCTTT.

The V and J genes are TRBV3-1 (or the pseudogene TRBV3-2) and TRBJ2-1; weak D call: TRBD1 (5 bases). V was trimmed by 4 bases and J by 3 bases, leaving 10 bases between them. Germline values: CDR1 LGHDT, CDR2 YNNKEL (reference sequence). This CDR3 is 14 amino acids long. Here the CDR3 reads CASSRQRNYNEQFF. The CDR3 DNA reads as TGTGCCAGCAGCCGACAGAGAAACTACAATGAGCAGTTCTTC.

The chain combines TRBV19 with TRBJ2-1; 9 bases fit TRBD2. This CDR3 region has 14 residues. V shed 6 bases, J shed 7 bases, and the junction held 7 bases outside the gene matches. Per germline, CDR1 LNHDA and CDR2 SQIVND (reference sequence). CDR3 nucleotides: TGTGCCAGTAGGTCAGCGGGAGGAACGAATGAGCAGTTCTTC. It translates to CASRSAGGTNEQFF. Filled out from reference TRBV19 and TRBJ2-1, the complete variable domain reads DGGITQSPKYLFRKEGQNVTLSCEQNLNHDAMYWYRQDPGQGLRLIYYSQIVNDFQKGDIAEGYSVSREKKESFPLTVTSAQKNPTAFYLCASRSAGGTNEQFFGPGTRLTVL.

The rearrangement links TRBV7-9 to TRBJ1-2; D remains ambiguous. The length of the CDR3 is 16 residues. V lost 5 bases to trimming and J lost 4 bases, with 20 bases between them. Germline V CDR1 and CDR2: SEHNR, FQNEAQ (reference sequence). The DNA of the CDR3 is TGTGCCAGCAGCCTGGGCGGCGGCACCGCGGCCTATGGCTACACCTTC. Amino acid sequence: CASSLGGGTAAYGYTF.

V is TRBV7-6 and J is TRBJ2-7; D gene uncertain. Germline values: CDR1 SGHVS, CDR2 FNYEAQ. The V end was cut by 5 bases, the J end by 3 bases, with 8 bases between. The CDR3 length is 12 residues. CDR3 bases: TGTGCCAGCAGCATACCAAACTACGAGCAGTACTTC. Protein sequence: CASSIPNYEQYF.

The V gene is TRBV4-2, the J gene TRBJ2-7, with 8 bases lining up with TRBD2. The V and J ends lost 1 base and 2 bases, in that order; junction bases with no gene match: 7. This CDR3 comprises 16 residues. The V gene's germline CDR1 is LGHNA and CDR2 YNFKEQ. The CDR3 DNA reads as TGTGCCAGCAGCCAAGTGGAGCGGGAGAGTACCTACGAGCAGTACTTC. Translation: CASSQVERESTYEQYF.

V gene TRBV19 combines with J gene TRBJ1-6, with 7 bases that match TRBD1. V lost 6 bases, J lost 8 bases, and 13 bases stayed unmatched. This CDR3 contains 16 residues. Germline V lookup: CDR1 LNHDA, CDR2 SQIVND (reference sequence). The CDR3 loop reads CASRLQVDRVDSPLHF. The CDR3 DNA sequence: TGTGCCAGTAGACTTCAGGTTGACAGGGTTGATTCACCCCTCCACTTT.